This entry lists 23 T cell receptor beta chains sequenced from one sample in a study of cytomegalovirus exposure and HLA in healthy donors. Data came from immunoSEQ multiplex PCR; TCRdb stores just in-frame clones and leaves some out. The table has 150,000 to 200,000 clones, approximately 96% seen once. Sequencing was done on a sample of PBMCs. The receptors shown here come from a young woman in good health and CMV-seronegative.

For the CDR3, the DNA is TGTGCCAGCAGTTACGATGGGGCGGACACCGGGGAGCTGTTTTTT. Translated: CASSYDGADTGELFF. This sequence joins TRBV6-6 and TRBJ2-2, with a weak D call TRBD1 (5 bases). The V gene lost 2 bases and the J gene lost 3 bases, with 10 bases spanning the gap. This CDR3 is built from 15 residues. Germline lookup yields CDR1 MNHNY and CDR2 SVGAGI (reference sequence).

The chain has TRBV9 and TRBJ2-3; 11 bases map to TRBD1. The germline gives CDR1 SGDLS, CDR2 YYNGEE. The CDR3 length is 19 residues. V lost 4 bases and J lost 2; bases outside the gene matches: 15. This CDR3 reads CASSPNPGGDRGSTDTQYF. The CDR3 nucleotides read TGTGCCAGCAGCCCCAACCCGGGGGGGGACAGGGGGTCCACAGATACGCAGTATTTT. The full variable domain, rest sourced from reference TRBV9 and TRBJ2-3, is DSGVTQTPKHLITATGQRVTLRCSPRSGDLSVYWYQQSLDQGLQFLIQYYNGEERAKGNILERFSAQQFPDLHSELNLSSLELGDSALYFCASSPNPGGDRGSTDTQYFGPGTRLTVL.

The rearrangement links TRBV7-3 to TRBJ2-3; 9 bases match TRBD2. V lost 2 bases and J lost 5; bases outside the gene matches: 5. Per germline, CDR1 SGHTA and CDR2 FQGTGA. There are 15 residues in the CDR3. CDR3 region: CASSLAGGPGDTQYF. The CDR3 DNA is TGTGCCAGCAGCTTAGCGGGGGGGCCGGGAGATACGCAGTATTTT.

Concerning this clone: Relative to the germline gene, one junction end is altered; a read error may explain this. The chain joins TRBV6-5 to TRBJ2-5, with 8 positions matching TRBD2. This CDR3 has 14 amino acids. Germline CDR1 and CDR2: MNHEY and SVGAGI. The CDR3 sequence: CASTFAGGQGTQYF. The CDR3 nucleotides are TGTGCCAGCACCTTTGCGGGGGGTCAAGGGACCCAGTACTTC.

This clone was detected only once. V and J are TRBV5-1 and TRBJ2-7; 8 nucleotides line up with TRBD1. CDR1 and CDR2 from the germline V gene are SGHRS and YFSETQ. Germline trimming cut 5 bases from V and 6 bases from J; bases unmatched to any gene: 10. The CDR3 spans 14 residues. CDR3 loop: CASSFGQGTPEQYF. CDR3 sequence (DNA): TGCGCCAGCAGTTTTGGACAGGGAACCCCCGAGCAGTACTTC.

The chain carries TRBV5-4 and TRBJ2-5, with D possibly TRBD1 on 5 matching bases. Germline V lookup: CDR1 SGHNT, CDR2 YYREEE (reference sequence). The CDR3 loop spans 16 amino acids. Deletions cut 1 base from V and 4 bases from J, with 17 bases between. DNA for the CDR3: TGTGCCAGCAGCTTGATTGATCCAGGGAAAAGAGAGACCCAGTACTTC. Protein: CASSLIDPGKRETQYF.

This chain joins TRBV29-1 and TRBJ2-7; 11 bases fit TRBD1. The CDR3 runs 15 residues. The germline V gene has CDR1 SQVTM and CDR2 ANQGSEA. Trimming at V came to 2 bases and at J to 3 bases, leaving 6 bases not matched to a gene. The CDR3: CSVEIGQGADYEQYF. The DNA of the CDR3 is TGCAGCGTTGAAATTGGACAGGGGGCAGACTACGAGCAGTACTTC.

The chain joins TRBV27 to TRBJ1-4; 7 nucleotides align to TRBD1. The CDR3 covers 19 residues. CDR1 and CDR2 (germline): MNHEY, SMNVEV (reference sequence). J gave up 7 bases and V 6 bases, and 23 bases lay outside the gene matches. The CDR3 DNA is TGTGCCAGCAGCCGGTGGAACAGGGGCCAAGCAGGAGTCGGTGAAAAACTGTTTTTT. It specifies CASSRWNRGQAGVGEKLFF.

In this sample, this clone turned up a few times. The rearrangement links TRBV27 to TRBJ1-1, with TRBD1 as a possible D gene (5 bases). CDR1 MNHEY and CDR2 SMNVEV come from the germline V gene (reference sequence). With 11 bases removed from V and 4 bases from J, the gap between germline ends came to 17 bases. The CDR3 has 13 amino acids. The CDR3 DNA sequence: TGTGCCTCAGCAGACGGGGGGGGCACTGAAGCTTTCTTT. This gives the protein CASADGGGTEAFF.

The genes are TRBV14 and TRBJ2-3; 10 positions agree with TRBD1. Germline-derived CDR1 and CDR2 are SGHDN and FVKESK. The ends lost 4 bases at V and 4 bases at J; junction bases unmatched: 8. The CDR3 length is 16 residues. The CDR3 coding sequence is TGTGCCAGCAGCCGCGGTGGGACAGGGGTCGCAGATACGCAGTATTTT. Translating it yields CASSRGGTGVADTQYF. Based on the CDR3 plus reference TRBV14 and TRBJ2-3, the full variable domain is EAGVTQFPSHSVIEKGQTVTLRCDPISGHDNLYWYRRVMGKEIKFLLHFVKESKQDESGMPNNRFLAERTGGTYSTLKVQPAELEDSGVYFCASSRGGTGVADTQYFGPGTRLTVL.

This chain connects TRBV7-2 to TRBJ1-2; D may be TRBD1 (6 bases). Germline-derived CDR1 and CDR2 are SGHTA and FQGNSA. Trimming took 0 bases from V and 4 from J, leaving 12 bases between them. The CDR3 totals 15 residues. The CDR3 loop reads CASSLAQTGRYGYTF. DNA for the CDR3: TGTGCCAGCAGCTTAGCCCAAACAGGGCGCTATGGCTACACCTTC. The entire variable domain, with the rest obtained from reference TRBV7-2 and TRBJ1-2, is as follows: GAGVSQSPSNKVTEKGKDVELRCDPISGHTALYWYRQSLGQGLEFLIYFQGNSAPDKSGLPSDRFSAERTGGSVSTLTIQRTQQEDSAVYLCASSLAQTGRYGYTFGSGTRLTVV.

The chain has TRBV7-9 and TRBJ1-1, with 7 bases matching TRBD1. After removal of 1 base from V and 4 bases from J, the junction contained 15 bases not matched to a gene. The CDR3 totals 18 residues. Germline CDR1 reads SEHNR; CDR2 reads FQNEAQ (reference sequence). The CDR3 DNA is TGTGCCAGCAGCTTAGACCTCCACGGGACAGTGAAAAGCACTGAAGCTTTCTTT. Amino acids: CASSLDLHGTVKSTEAFF.

In its sample, this clone was seen once. The chain is built from TRBV5-6 and TRBJ2-7; 7 bases line up with TRBD1. Germline-derived CDR1 and CDR2 are SGHDT and YYEEEE. V was pared by 2 bases and J by 4 bases, with 6 bases of the junction left unmatched. CDR3 length: 14 amino acids. The CDR3 bases are TGTGCCAGCAGCTTTGGACAGGCTTTGTACGAGCAGTACTTC. Translating it yields CASSFGQALYEQYF.

The chain links TRBV6-5 to TRBJ2-7, with TRBD1 matching 10 bases. Germline V gene data show CDR1 as MNHEY and CDR2 as SVGAGI. With 5 bases clipped from V and 6 bases from J, the junction kept 4 bases outside the gene matches. The CDR3 sequence is 13 residues long. This chain's CDR3 is CASSTGTGAEQYF. CDR3 nucleotides: TGTGCCAGCAGTACTGGGACAGGGGCCGAGCAGTACTTC.

This chain uses TRBV27 with TRBJ2-1; possibly TRBD2 for D (5 bases). The germline gives CDR1 MNHEY, CDR2 SMNVEV (reference sequence). The ends were cut back, 4 bases at V and 2 bases at J, with 9 bases in the middle. The CDR3 spans 14 residues. CDR3 DNA: TGTGCCAGCAGTTCTGGAGGACCCTACAATGAGCAGTTCTTC. This sequence encodes CASSSGGPYNEQFF.

The chain combines TRBV6-6 with TRBJ2-7, with 8 bases lining up with TRBD1. This CDR3 is 15 amino acids long. Germline CDR1 reads MNHNY; CDR2 reads SVGAGI (reference sequence). Trimming cost V 0 bases and J 2 bases; bases outside gene matches: 3. The CDR3 region is CASSYSTGEAYEQYF. CDR3 DNA sequence: TGTGCCAGCAGTTACTCGACAGGGGAAGCCTACGAGCAGTACTTC.

The chain couples TRBV18 to TRBJ2-1, with D uncertain. CDR1 and CDR2 (germline): KGHSH, LQKENI. The CDR3 has 13 residues. Trimming took 2 bases from V and 3 from J, leaving 5 bases between them. CDR3 residues: CASSPTYYNEQFF. In DNA form, the CDR3 reads TGTGCCAGCTCACCAACCTACTACAATGAGCAGTTCTTC.

The chain joins TRBV5-1 to TRBJ2-6; D is unresolved. The V gene's germline CDR1 is SGHRS and CDR2 YFSETQ. The CDR3 is 16 residues long. Between the trimmed V and J ends, which lost 1 base and 0 bases, there was a span of 8 bases. The DNA of the CDR3 is TGCGCCAGCAGCTTGTATATGAGCTCTGGGGCCAACGTCCTGACTTTC. It translates to CASSLYMSSGANVLTF.

This chain links TRBV5-6 with TRBJ1-6; possible D gene TRBD1, 5 bases. Germline assignment: CDR1 SGHDT and CDR2 YYEEEE. The CDR3 extends over 15 amino acids. V was pared by 3 bases and J by 11 bases, with 18 bases between. The DNA for the CDR3 is TGTGCCAGCAGCTCGGGGACGGGGGAAGGAGCACCCCTCCACTTT. It is translated as CASSSGTGEGAPLHF.

In its sample, this clone was seen a few times. The CDR3 nucleotides are TGTGCCAGTAGGGGCCTTAATTCACCCCTCCACTTT. Amino acid sequence: CASRGLNSPLHF. The chain employs TRBV19 and TRBJ1-6; D is uncertain. In germline, CDR1 is LNHDA, CDR2 SQIVND (reference sequence). Trimming cost V 6 bases and J 6 bases, with 6 bases left between them. The CDR3 contains 12 residues. Combining the CDR3 with reference TRBV19 and TRBJ1-6 gives the whole variable domain DGGITQSPKYLFRKEGQNVTLSCEQNLNHDAMYWYRQDPGQGLRLIYYSQIVNDFQKGDIAEGYSVSREKKESFPLTVTSAQKNPTAFYLCASRGLNSPLHFGNGTRLTVT.

The rearrangement joins TRBV7-9 to TRBJ1-3; D is perhaps TRBD1 (6 bases). This CDR3 contains 14 residues. V gave up 5 bases and J gave up 4 bases, with 12 bases separating them. From germline, CDR1 is SEHNR and CDR2 FQNEAQ (reference sequence). CDR3 sequence: CASSPPGEGNTIYF. The CDR3 region has the DNA TGTGCCAGCAGCCCACCAGGGGAAGGAAACACCATATATTTT.

The genes are TRBV4-3 and TRBJ2-5; 12 nucleotides line up with TRBD2. The CDR3 sequence is 17 residues long. CDR1 and CDR2 (germline): LGHNA, YSLEER. Trimming cost V 2 bases and J 0 bases; bases outside gene matches: 4. The CDR3 coding sequence is TGCGCCAGCAGCCAACGCTGGACTAGCGGGGACCAAGAGACCCAGTACTTC. Its protein product is CASSQRWTSGDQETQYF.

The chain uses TRBV7-8 and TRBJ2-1, with TRBD1 matching over 7 bases. Unmatched junction bases numbered 13, after V lost 6 bases and J lost 2 bases. The CDR3 sequence is 17 residues long. From germline, CDR1 is SGHVS and CDR2 FQNEAQ. CDR3: CASSHRDSGQPYNEQFF. CDR3 coding DNA: TGTGCCAGCAGTCACCGGGATTCGGGACAGCCCTACAATGAGCAGTTCTTC.